This record concerns one T cell receptor (beta chain) sequence. Libraries were prepared by immunoSEQ multiplex PCR; TCRdb keeps only in-frame clonotypes and omits some of them. Counted here are approximately 180,000 clones, approximately 78% occurring once; the ten biggest clones make up around a sixth. The sample comes from a study of blood T cell repertoires in COVID-19. At the level of the study: The analysed material was cDNA or gDNA that came from T cells, B-cell-depleted T cells, or PBMCs.

The CDR3 contains 14 residues. Germline loops: CDR1 SGHRS, CDR2 YFSETQ. Trimming took off 0 bases at V and 1 base at J, with 7 bases between the two ends. Individuals aged roughly 18 to 100 years were recruited from 20 to 25 US areas. Each participant's cohort was designated according to participant-reported clinical history. This TCR was recovered from a woman between 45 and 60 years old who had recovered from COVID-19. The chain links TRBV5-1 to TRBJ1-2, with unresolved D. The sample consisted of PBMCs or T cells enriched from blood (not recorded which). The chain's CDR3 is CASSLGHSNYGYTF. CDR3 coding DNA: TGCGCCAGCAGCTTGGGTCACAGTAACTATGGCTACACCTTC.